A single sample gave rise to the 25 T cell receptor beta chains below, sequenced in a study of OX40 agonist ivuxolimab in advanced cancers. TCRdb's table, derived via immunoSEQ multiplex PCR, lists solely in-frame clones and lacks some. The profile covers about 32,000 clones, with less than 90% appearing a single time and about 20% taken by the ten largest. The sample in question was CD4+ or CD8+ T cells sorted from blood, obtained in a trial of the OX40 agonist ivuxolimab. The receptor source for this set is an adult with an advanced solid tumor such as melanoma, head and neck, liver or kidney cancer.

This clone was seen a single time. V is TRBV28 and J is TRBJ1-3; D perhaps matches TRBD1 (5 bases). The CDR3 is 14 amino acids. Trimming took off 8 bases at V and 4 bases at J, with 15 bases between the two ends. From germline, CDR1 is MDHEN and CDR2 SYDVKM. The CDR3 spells CASQGGGPGNTIYF. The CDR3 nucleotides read TGTGCCAGCCAGGGCGGGGGACCGGGAAACACCATATATTTT. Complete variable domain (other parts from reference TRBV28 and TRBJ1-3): DVKVTQSSRYLVKRTGEKVFLECVQDMDHENMFWYRQDPGLGLRLIYFSYDVKMKEKGDIPEGYSVSREKKERFSLILESASTNQTSMYLCASQGGGPGNTIYFGEGSWLTVV.

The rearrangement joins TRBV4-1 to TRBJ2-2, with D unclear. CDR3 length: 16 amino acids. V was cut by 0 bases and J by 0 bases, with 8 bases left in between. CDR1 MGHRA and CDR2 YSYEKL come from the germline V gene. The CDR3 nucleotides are TGCGCCAGCAGCCAAGAACTGGCACCGAACACCGGGGAGCTGTTTTTT. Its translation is CASSQELAPNTGELFF.

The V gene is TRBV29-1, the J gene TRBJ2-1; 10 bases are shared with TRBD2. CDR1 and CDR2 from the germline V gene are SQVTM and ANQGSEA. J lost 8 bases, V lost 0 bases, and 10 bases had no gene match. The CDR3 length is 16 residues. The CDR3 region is CSVEDQPSGSRDEQFF. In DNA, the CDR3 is TGCAGCGTTGAAGATCAGCCTAGCGGGAGTCGCGATGAGCAGTTCTTC.

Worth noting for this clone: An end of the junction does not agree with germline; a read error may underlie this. CDR3 bases: TGTGCCAGCAGCTGGGACCTTTCTACCTATGGCCACACCTTC. Amino acid sequence: CASSWDLSTYGHTF. The chain links TRBV13 to TRBJ1-2; perhaps TRBD1 as D (5 bases). Germline CDR1 PRHDT, CDR2 FYEKMQ (reference sequence). CDR3 length: 14 residues.

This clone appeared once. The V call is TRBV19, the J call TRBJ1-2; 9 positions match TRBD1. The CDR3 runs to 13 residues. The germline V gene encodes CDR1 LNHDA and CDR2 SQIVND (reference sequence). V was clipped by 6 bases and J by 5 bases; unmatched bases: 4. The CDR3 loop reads CASRTGGFYGYTF. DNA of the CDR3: TGTGCCAGTAGGACAGGGGGATTTTATGGCTACACCTTC.

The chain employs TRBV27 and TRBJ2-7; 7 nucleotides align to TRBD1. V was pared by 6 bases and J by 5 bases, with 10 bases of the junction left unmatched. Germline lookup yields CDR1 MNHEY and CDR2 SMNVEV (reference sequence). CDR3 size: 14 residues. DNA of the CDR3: TGTGCCAGCAGCCTACAGGGGATGATCAACGAGCAGTACTTC. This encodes CASSLQGMINEQYF.

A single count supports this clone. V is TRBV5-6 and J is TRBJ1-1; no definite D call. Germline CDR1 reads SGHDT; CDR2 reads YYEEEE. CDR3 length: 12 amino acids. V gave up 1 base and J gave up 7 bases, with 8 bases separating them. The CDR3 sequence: CASSLIGFEAFF. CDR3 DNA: TGTGCCAGCAGCTTGATTGGATTTGAAGCTTTCTTT.

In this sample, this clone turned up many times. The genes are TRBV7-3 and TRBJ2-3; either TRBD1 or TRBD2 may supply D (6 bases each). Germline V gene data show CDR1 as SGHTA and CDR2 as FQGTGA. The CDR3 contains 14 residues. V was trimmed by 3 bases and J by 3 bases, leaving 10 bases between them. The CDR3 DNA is TGTGCCAGCAGCTTCGGGGGCGGGACAGATACGCAGTATTTT. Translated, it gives CASSFGGGTDTQYF.

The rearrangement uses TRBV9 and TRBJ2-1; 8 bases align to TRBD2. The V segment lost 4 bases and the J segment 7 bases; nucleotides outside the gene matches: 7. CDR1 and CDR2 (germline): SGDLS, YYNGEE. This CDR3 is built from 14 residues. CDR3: CASSPTGGPNEQFF. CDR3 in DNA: TGTGCCAGCAGCCCCACGGGAGGGCCGAATGAGCAGTTCTTC.

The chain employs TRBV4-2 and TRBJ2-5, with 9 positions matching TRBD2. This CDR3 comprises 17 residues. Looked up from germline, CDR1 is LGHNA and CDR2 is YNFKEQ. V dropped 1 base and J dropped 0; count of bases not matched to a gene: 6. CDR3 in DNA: TGTGCCAGCAGCCAAGTACCGGGACTAGCATACCAAGAGACCCAGTACTTC. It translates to CASSQVPGLAYQETQYF.

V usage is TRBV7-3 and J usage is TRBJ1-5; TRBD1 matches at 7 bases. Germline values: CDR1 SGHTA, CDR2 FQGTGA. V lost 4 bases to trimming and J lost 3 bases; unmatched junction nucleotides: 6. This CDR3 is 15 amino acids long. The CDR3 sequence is CASSYRDRVNQPQHF. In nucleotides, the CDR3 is TGTGCCAGCAGCTACCGGGACAGAGTCAATCAGCCCCAGCATTTT.

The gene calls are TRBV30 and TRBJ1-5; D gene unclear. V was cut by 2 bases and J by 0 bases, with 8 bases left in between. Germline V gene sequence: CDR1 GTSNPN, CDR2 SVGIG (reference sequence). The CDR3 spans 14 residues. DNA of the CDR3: TGTGCCTGGAGTCCCCCCCCTAGCAATCAGCCCCAGCATTTT. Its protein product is CAWSPPPSNQPQHF.

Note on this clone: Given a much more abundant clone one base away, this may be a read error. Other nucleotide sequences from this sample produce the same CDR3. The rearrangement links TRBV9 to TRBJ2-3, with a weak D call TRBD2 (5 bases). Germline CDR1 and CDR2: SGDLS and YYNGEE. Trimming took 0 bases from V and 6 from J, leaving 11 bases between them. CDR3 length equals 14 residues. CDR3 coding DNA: TGTGCCAGCAGCGTAGCTTACCGAGGGGATACGCAGTATTTT. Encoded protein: CASSVAYRGDTQYF. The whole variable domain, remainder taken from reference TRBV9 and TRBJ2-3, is DSGVTQTPKHLITATGQRVTLRCSPRSGDLSVYWYQQSLDQGLQFLIQYYNGEERAKGNILERFSAQQFPDLHSELNLSSLELGDSALYFCASSVAYRGDTQYFGPGTRLTVL.

Here the CDR3 reads CASRDRGQETQYF. For the CDR3, the DNA is TGTGCCAGCAGGGACAGGGGTCAAGAGACCCAGTACTTC. V gene TRBV2 combines with J gene TRBJ2-5; 9 nucleotides agree with TRBD1. Germline V lookup: CDR1 SNHLY, CDR2 FYNNEI. The CDR3 is 13 amino acids. Trimming removed 6 bases from V and 2 bases from J; junction bases left unmatched: 1.

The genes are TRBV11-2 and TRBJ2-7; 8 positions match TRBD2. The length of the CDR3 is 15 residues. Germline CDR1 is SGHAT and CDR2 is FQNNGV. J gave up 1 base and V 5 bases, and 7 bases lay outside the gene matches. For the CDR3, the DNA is TGTGCCAGCAGCCTCGAGCGGGGGTTATCCTACGAGCAGTACTTC. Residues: CASSLERGLSYEQYF.

CDR3 sequence reads: CASSLALGARQPQHF. CDR3 DNA sequence: TGTGCCAGCAGCTTAGCGTTGGGGGCTCGTCAGCCCCAGCATTTT. The V gene is TRBV7-8, the J gene TRBJ1-5, with D tentatively TRBD1 (6 bases). The CDR3 contains 15 residues. Trimming stripped 0 bases from V and 6 bases from J, with 12 bases between. Germline V gene data show CDR1 as SGHVS and CDR2 as FQNEAQ.

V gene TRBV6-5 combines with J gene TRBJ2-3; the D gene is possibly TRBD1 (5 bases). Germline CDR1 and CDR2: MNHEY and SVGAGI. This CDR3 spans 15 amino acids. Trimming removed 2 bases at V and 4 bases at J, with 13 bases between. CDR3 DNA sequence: TGTGCCAGCAGTTACGCCCTCAGGGCCCCAGATACGCAGTATTTT. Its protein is CASSYALRAPDTQYF.

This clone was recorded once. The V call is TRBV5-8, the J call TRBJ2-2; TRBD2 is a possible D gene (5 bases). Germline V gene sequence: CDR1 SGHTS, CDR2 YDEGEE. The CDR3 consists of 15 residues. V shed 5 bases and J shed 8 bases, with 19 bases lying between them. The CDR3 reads CASRPLGLSGGELFF. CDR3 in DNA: TGTGCCAGCAGGCCACTGGGCTTATCGGGAGGGGAGCTGTTTTTT.

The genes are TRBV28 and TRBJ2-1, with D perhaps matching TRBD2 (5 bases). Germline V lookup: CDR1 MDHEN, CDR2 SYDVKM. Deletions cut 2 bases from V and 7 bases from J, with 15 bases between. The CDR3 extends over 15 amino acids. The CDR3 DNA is TGTGCCAGCAGTTTAGCCCTAGCAATAGAGAATGAGCAGTTCTTC. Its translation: CASSLALAIENEQFF.

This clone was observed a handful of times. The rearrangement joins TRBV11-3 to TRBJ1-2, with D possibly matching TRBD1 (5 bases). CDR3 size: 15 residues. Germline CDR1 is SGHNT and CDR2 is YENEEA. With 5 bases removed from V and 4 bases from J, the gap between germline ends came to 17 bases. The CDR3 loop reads CASSPGGGSIYGYTF. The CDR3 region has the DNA TGTGCCAGCAGCCCCGGGGGAGGGAGCATCTATGGCTACACCTTC.

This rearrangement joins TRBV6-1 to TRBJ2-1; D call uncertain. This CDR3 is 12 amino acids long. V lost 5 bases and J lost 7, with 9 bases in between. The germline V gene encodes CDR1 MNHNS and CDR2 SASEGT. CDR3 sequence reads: CASSSLGNEQFF. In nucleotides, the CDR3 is TGTGCCAGCAGTTCCCTGGGGAATGAGCAGTTCTTC.

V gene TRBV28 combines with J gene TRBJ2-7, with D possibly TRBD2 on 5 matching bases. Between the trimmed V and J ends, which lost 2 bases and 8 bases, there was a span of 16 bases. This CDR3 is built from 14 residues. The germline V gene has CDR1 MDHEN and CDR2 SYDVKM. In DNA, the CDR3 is TGTGCCAGCAGTTTAGATCGGGGAATCACGAAGCAGTACTTC. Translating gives CASSLDRGITKQYF. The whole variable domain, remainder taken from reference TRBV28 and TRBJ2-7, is DVKVTQSSRYLVKRTGEKVFLECVQDMDHENMFWYRQDPGLGLRLIYFSYDVKMKEKGDIPEGYSVSREKKERFSLILESASTNQTSMYLCASSLDRGITKQYFGPGTRLTVT.

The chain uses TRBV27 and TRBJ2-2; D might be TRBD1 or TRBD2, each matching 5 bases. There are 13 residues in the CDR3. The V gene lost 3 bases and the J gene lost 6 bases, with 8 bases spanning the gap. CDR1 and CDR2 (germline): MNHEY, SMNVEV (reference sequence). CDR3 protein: CASSFGGAGELFF. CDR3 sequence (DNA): TGTGCCAGCAGTTTTGGGGGAGCCGGGGAGCTGTTTTTT.

CDR3 amino acids: CASSPYRDPSPLHF. The DNA of the CDR3 is TGCGCCAGCAGCCCCTACAGGGATCCTTCACCCCTCCACTTT. V usage is TRBV4-1 and J usage is TRBJ1-6, with D possibly being TRBD1 (6 bases). Trimming left V 4 bases short and J 9 bases short, with 13 bases between. Germline assignment: CDR1 MGHRA and CDR2 YSYEKL. This CDR3 region has 14 residues.

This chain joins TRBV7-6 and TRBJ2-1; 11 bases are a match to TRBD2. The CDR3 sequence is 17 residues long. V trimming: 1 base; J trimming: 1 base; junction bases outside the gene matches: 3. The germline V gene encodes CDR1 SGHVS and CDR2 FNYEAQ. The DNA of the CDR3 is TGTGCCAGCAGCTTAGGGTCTAGCGGGGGGTCCTACAATGAGCAGTTCTTC. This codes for CASSLGSSGGSYNEQFF. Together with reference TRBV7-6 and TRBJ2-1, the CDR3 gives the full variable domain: GAGVSQSPRYKVTKRGQDVALRCDPISGHVSLYWYRQALGQGPEFLTYFNYEAQQDKSGLPNDRFSAERPEGSISTLTIQRTEQRDSAMYRCASSLGSSGGSYNEQFFGPGTRLTVL.